The 9 T cell receptor beta chains reported below all come from one sample, sequenced in a study of control samples from healthy donors and cancer patients. The table came from immunoSEQ multiplex PCR; TCRdb's copy has only in-frame clones and leaves some out. The sample has approximately 100,000 clones; approximately 81% are singletons. The specimen sequenced was blood. The source is a woman aged 40 to 50 in good health.

This chain links TRBV3-1 (or the pseudogene TRBV3-2) with TRBJ2-2, with TRBD1 matching over 8 bases. V lost 4 bases and J lost 4; bases outside the gene matches: 8. CDR3 length equals 16 residues. Germline values: CDR1 LGHDT, CDR2 YNNKEL (reference sequence). Here the CDR3 DNA reads TGTGCCAGCAGCCCCCAGGGGGCCCTCGGCACCGGGGAGCTGTTTTTT. It yields the protein CASSPQGALGTGELFF.

This chain links TRBV30 with TRBJ2-5; TRBD2 matches 13 bases. The CDR3 spans 19 residues. V gave up 5 bases and J gave up 1 base; unmatched junction bases: 16. CDR1 and CDR2 from the germline V gene are GTSNPN and SVGIG (reference sequence). The CDR3 spells CAWAGLAGFSPRPQETQYF. The CDR3 bases are TGTGCCTGGGCGGGACTAGCGGGGTTTTCCCCGCGGCCCCAAGAGACCCAGTACTTC.

V gene TRBV4-1 combines with J gene TRBJ2-1, with 15 bases lining up with TRBD2. The CDR3 is 18 amino acids. The germline V gene encodes CDR1 MGHRA and CDR2 YSYEKL. With 4 bases clipped from V and 6 bases from J, the junction kept 10 bases outside the gene matches. CDR3 in amino acids: CASSLGLAGGPMVNEQFF. The CDR3 DNA reads TGCGCCAGCAGCCTCGGACTAGCGGGGGGGCCCATGGTCAATGAGCAGTTCTTC.

The J gene is TRBJ2-1, the V gene TRBV13; D may match TRBD1 or TRBD2 (5 bases each). The V end lost 4 bases, the J end lost 8 bases, and 15 bases lay between the germline ends. CDR3 length: 14 amino acids. The germline V gene has CDR1 PRHDT and CDR2 FYEKMQ (reference sequence). The CDR3 DNA sequence: TGTGCCAGCAGCTCCAGGGACCCTGGGGATGAGCAGTTCTTC. As protein: CASSSRDPGDEQFF.

The rearrangement links TRBV5-1 to TRBJ2-5, with D possibly TRBD2 on 5 matching bases. Germline V gives CDR1 SGHRS, CDR2 YFSETQ. The CDR3 extends over 13 amino acids. V shed 0 bases and J shed 7 bases, with 10 bases lying between them. The CDR3 coding sequence is TGCGCCAGCAGCTTGGCCGTGGAGGTGACCCAGTACTTC. Its translation: CASSLAVEVTQYF. The whole variable domain, filled in from reference TRBV5-1 and TRBJ2-5, reads KAGVTQTPRYLIKTRGQQVTLSCSPISGHRSVSWYQQTPGQGLQFLFEYFSETQRNKGNFPGRFSGRQFSNSRSEMNVSTLELGDSALYLCASSLAVEVTQYFGPGTRLLVL.

The chain carries TRBV5-6 and TRBJ2-3, with D perhaps TRBD1 (5 bases). The CDR3 totals 15 residues. V lost 0 bases and J 0 bases, leaving 8 bases between the germline ends. Germline V CDR1 and CDR2: SGHDT, YYEEEE. The DNA for the CDR3 is TGTGCCAGCAGCTTGGGGGGCTCCAGCACAGATACGCAGTATTTT. Translated: CASSLGGSSTDTQYF. The variable domain in full, with the rest retrieved from reference TRBV5-6 and TRBJ2-3, is DAGVTQSPTHLIKTRGQQVTLRCSPKSGHDTVSWYQQALGQGPQFIFQYYEEEERQRGNFPDRFSGHQFPNYSSELNVNALLLGDSALYLCASSLGGSSTDTQYFGPGTRLTVL.

V usage is TRBV19 and J usage is TRBJ1-3, with a tentative D call TRBD1 (6 bases). Deletions cut 6 bases from V and 4 bases from J, with 13 bases between. There are 14 residues in the CDR3. CDR1 and CDR2 from the germline V gene are LNHDA and SQIVND (reference sequence). The CDR3, as DNA: TGTGCCAGTAGAGAGCAGGGGAGGGGAAACACCATATATTTT. Translation: CASREQGRGNTIYF.

The chain links TRBV7-9 to TRBJ1-2; TRBD1 is a possible D gene (5 bases). V was shortened by 1 base and J by 4 bases, with 13 bases between the two germline ends. This CDR3 region has 15 residues. Germline V gives CDR1 SEHNR, CDR2 FQNEAQ (reference sequence). The DNA of the CDR3 is TGTGCCAGCAGCTTAGATCTGGACAACCTCTATGGCTACACCTTC. This translates into CASSLDLDNLYGYTF.

In its sample, this clone was seen once. V gene TRBV10-1 combines with J gene TRBJ2-5; possibly TRBD2 for D (5 bases). V gave up 0 bases and J gave up 5 bases, with 7 bases separating them. There are 13 residues in the CDR3. CDR1 and CDR2 from the germline V gene are WNHNN and SYGVQD (reference sequence). CDR3 sequence reads: CASSESRRETQYF. The CDR3 DNA is TGCGCCAGCAGTGAGTCCAGGAGGGAGACCCAGTACTTC.